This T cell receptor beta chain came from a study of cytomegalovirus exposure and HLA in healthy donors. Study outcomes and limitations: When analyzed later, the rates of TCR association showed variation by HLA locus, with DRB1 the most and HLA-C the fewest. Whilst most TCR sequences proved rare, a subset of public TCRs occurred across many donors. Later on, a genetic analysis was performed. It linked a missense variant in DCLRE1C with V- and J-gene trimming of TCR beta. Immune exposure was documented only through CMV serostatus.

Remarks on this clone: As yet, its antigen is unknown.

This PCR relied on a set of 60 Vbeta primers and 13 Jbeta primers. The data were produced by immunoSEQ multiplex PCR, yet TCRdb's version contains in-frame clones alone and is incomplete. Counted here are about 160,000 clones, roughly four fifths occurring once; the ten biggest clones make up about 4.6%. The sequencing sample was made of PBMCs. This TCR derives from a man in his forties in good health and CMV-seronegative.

CDR3 coding DNA: TGTGCCAGCAGTTGGGACAGGGGTATGAACACTGAAGCTTTCTTT. This codes for CASSWDRGMNTEAFF. The chain has TRBV6-1 and TRBJ1-1; 10 positions agree with TRBD1. In germline, CDR1 is MNHNS, CDR2 SASEGT. The junction had 3 bases not matched to a gene; V was cut back by 5 bases and J by 0 bases. The CDR3 is 15 amino acids.